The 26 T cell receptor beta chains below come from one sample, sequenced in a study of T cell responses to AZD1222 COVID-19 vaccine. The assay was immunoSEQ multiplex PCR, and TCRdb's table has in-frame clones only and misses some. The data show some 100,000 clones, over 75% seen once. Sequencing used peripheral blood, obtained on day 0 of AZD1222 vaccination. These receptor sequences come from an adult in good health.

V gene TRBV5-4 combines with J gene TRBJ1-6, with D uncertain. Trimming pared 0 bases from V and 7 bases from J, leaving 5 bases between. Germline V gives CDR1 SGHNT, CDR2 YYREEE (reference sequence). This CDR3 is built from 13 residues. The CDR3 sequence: CASSLARNSPLHF. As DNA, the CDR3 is TGTGCCAGCAGCTTGGCTAGAAATTCACCCCTCCACTTT.

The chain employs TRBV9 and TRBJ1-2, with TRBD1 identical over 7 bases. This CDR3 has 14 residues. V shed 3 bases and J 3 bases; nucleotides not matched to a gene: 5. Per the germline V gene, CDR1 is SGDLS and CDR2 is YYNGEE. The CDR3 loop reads CASSGSTGDYGYTF. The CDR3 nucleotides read TGTGCCAGCAGCGGATCCACAGGGGACTATGGCTACACCTTC.

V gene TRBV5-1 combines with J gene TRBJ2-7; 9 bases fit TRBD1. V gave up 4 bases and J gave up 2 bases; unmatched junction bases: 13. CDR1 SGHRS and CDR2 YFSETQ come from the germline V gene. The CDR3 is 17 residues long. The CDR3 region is CASSPGTGIVITYEQYF. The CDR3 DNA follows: TGCGCCAGCAGCCCGGGGACAGGGATTGTCATAACCTACGAGCAGTACTTC.

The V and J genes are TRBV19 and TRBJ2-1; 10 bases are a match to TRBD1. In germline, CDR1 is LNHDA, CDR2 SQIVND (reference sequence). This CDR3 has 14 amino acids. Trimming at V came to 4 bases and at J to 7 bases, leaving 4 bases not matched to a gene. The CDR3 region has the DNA TGTGCCAGTAGTAGGAGACAGGGGGCGAATGAGCAGTTCTTC. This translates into CASSRRQGANEQFF. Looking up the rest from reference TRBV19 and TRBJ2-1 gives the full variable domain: DGGITQSPKYLFRKEGQNVTLSCEQNLNHDAMYWYRQDPGQGLRLIYYSQIVNDFQKGDIAEGYSVSREKKESFPLTVTSAQKNPTAFYLCASSRRQGANEQFFGPGTRLTVL.

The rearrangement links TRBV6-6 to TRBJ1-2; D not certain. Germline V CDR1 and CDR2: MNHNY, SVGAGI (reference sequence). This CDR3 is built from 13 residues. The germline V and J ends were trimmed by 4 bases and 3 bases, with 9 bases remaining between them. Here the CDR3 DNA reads TGTGCCAGCAGTTTGCAGCGTGACTATGGCTACACCTTC. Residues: CASSLQRDYGYTF.

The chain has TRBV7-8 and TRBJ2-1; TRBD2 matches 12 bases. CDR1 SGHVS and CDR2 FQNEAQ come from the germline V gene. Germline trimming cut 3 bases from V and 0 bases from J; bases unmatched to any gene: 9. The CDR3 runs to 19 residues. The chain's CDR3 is CASSFGTSGRNSSYNEQFF. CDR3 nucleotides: TGTGCCAGCAGCTTCGGAACTAGCGGGAGGAACAGCTCCTACAATGAGCAGTTCTTC.

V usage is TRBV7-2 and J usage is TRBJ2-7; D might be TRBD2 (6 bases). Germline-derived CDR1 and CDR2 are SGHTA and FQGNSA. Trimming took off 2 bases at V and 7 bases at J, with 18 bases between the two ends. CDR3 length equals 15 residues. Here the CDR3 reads CASSLLPGRAGEQYV. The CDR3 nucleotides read TGTGCCAGCAGCTTACTCCCGGGACGGGCGGGAGAGCAGTACGTC.

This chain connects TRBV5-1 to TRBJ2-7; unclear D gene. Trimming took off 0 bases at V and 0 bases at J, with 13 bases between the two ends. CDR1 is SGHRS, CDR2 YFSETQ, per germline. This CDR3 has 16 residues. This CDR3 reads CASSLEGSTYSYEQYF. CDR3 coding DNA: TGCGCCAGCAGCTTGGAGGGCAGCACCTACTCCTACGAGCAGTACTTC.

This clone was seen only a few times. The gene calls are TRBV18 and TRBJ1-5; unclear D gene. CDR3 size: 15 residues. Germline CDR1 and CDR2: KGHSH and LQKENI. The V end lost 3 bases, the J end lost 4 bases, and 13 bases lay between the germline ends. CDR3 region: CASSPDMGRNQPQHF. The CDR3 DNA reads TGTGCCAGCTCACCCGACATGGGTAGGAATCAGCCCCAGCATTTT.

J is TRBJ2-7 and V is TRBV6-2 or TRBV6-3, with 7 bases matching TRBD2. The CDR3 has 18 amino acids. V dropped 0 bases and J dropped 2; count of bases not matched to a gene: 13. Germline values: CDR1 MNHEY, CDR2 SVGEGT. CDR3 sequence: CASSYSAWISGPPYEQYF. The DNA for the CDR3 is TGTGCCAGCAGTTACTCGGCCTGGATTAGCGGGCCCCCCTACGAGCAGTACTTC.

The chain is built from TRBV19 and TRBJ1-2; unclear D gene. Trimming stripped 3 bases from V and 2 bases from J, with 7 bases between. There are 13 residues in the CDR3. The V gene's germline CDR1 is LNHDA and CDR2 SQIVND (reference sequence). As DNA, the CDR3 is TGTGCCAGTAGTATCCCCCACAACTATGGCTACACCTTC. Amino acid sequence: CASSIPHNYGYTF.

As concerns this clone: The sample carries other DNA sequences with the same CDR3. This CDR3 is CASSLAGGRTDTQYF. The CDR3 DNA is TGTGCCAGCAGTTTAGCGGGGGGCCGCACAGATACGCAGTATTTT. The chain is built from TRBV6-5 and TRBJ2-3, with 10 bases aligning to TRBD2. The CDR3 totals 15 residues. V gave up 4 bases and J gave up 1 base; unmatched junction bases: 2. In germline, CDR1 is MNHEY, CDR2 SVGAGI.

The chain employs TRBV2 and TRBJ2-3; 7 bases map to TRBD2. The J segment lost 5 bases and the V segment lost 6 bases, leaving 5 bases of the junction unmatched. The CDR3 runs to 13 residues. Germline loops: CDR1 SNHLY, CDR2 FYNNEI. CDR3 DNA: TGTGCCAGCAGGTGGACGGGGGGAGATACGCAGTATTTT. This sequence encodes CASRWTGGDTQYF. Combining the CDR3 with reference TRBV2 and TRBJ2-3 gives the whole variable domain EPEVTQTPSHQVTQMGQEVILRCVPISNHLYFYWYRQILGQKVEFLVSFYNNEISEKSEIFDDQFSVERPDGSNFTLKIRSTKLEDSAMYFCASRWTGGDTQYFGPGTRLTVL.

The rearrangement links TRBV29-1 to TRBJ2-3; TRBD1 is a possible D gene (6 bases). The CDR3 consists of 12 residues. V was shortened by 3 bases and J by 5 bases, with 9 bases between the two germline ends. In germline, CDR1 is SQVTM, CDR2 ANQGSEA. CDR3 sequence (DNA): TGCAGCGTTGACCCAGGGGTAGATACGCAGTATTTT. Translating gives CSVDPGVDTQYF.

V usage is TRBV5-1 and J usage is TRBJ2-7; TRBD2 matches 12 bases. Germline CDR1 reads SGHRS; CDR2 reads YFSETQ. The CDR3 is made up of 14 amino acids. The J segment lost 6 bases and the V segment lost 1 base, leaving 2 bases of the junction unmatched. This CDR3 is CASSLPSGGGEQYF. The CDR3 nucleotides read TGCGCCAGCAGCTTGCCTAGCGGGGGGGGCGAGCAGTACTTC.

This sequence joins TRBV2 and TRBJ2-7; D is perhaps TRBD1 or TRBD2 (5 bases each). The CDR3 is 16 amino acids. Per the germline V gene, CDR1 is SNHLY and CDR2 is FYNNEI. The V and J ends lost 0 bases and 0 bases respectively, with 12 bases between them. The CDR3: CASSEALWGSSYEQYV. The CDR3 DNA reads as TGTGCCAGCAGTGAAGCGCTTTGGGGGAGCTCCTACGAGCAGTACGTC.

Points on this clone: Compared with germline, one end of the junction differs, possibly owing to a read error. CDR3 in DNA: TGTGCCAGCAGCTTAGCCCCCTCCCACGAGCAGTACTTC. Encoded protein: CASSLAPSHEQYF. V usage is TRBV11-3 and J usage is TRBJ2-7; D ambiguous. The CDR3 runs to 13 residues. Per the germline V gene, CDR1 is SGHNT and CDR2 is YENEEA.

The CDR3 DNA follows: TGTGCCAGCGGTTACACAGGGGTTCCCTATGGCTACACCTTC. This sequence encodes CASGYTGVPYGYTF. The rearrangement joins TRBV27 to TRBJ1-2, with 7 nucleotides matching TRBD1. CDR3 length: 14 residues. V dropped 8 bases and J dropped 4; count of bases not matched to a gene: 10. The germline V gene has CDR1 MNHEY and CDR2 SMNVEV (reference sequence).

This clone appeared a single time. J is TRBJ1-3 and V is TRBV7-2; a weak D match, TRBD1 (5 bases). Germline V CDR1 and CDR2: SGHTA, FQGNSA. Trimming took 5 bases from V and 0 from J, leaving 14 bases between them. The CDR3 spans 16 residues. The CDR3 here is CASSPYRRHSGNTIYF. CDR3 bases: TGTGCCAGCAGCCCCTACAGGCGCCACTCTGGAAACACCATATATTTT.

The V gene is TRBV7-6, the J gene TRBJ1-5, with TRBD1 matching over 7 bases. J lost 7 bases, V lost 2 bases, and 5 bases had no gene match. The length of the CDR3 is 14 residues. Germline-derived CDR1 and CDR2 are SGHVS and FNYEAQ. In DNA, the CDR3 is TGTGCCAGCAGCTTACAGGGGGTAGGACAGCCCCAGCATTTT. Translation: CASSLQGVGQPQHF.

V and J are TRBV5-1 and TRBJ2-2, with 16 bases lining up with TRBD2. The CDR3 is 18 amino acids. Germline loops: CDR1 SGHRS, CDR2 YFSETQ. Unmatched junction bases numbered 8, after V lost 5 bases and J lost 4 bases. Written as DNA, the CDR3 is TGCGCCAGCAGGACGGGACTAGCGGGAGGGCGCGTCACCGGGGAGCTGTTTTTT. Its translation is CASRTGLAGGRVTGELFF.

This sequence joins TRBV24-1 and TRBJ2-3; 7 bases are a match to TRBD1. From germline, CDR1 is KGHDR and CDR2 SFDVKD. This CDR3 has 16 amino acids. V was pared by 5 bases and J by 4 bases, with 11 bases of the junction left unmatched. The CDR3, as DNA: TGTGCCACCAGTGGAAACGACAGGGACATTGCAGATACGCAGTATTTT. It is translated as CATSGNDRDIADTQYF.

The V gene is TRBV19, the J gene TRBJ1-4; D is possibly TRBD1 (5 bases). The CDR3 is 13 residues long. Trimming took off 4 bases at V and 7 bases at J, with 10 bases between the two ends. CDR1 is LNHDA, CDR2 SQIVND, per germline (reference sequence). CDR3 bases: TGTGCCAGTAGTAGAGCAGGGTCTGAAAAACTGTTTTTT. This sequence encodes CASSRAGSEKLFF.

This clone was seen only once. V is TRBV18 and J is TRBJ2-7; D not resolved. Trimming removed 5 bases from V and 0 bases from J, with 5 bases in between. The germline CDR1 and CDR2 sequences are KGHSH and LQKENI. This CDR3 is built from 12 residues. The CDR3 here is CASSRGSYEQYF. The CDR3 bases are TGTGCCAGCTCAAGAGGCTCCTACGAGCAGTACTTC.

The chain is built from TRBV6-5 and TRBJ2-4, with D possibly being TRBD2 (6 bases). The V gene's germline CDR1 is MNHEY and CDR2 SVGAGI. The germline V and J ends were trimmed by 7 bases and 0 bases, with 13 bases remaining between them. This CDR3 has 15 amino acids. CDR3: CASTMAGLAKNIQYF. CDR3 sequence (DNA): TGTGCCAGCACGATGGCGGGACTAGCCAAAAACATTCAGTACTTC.

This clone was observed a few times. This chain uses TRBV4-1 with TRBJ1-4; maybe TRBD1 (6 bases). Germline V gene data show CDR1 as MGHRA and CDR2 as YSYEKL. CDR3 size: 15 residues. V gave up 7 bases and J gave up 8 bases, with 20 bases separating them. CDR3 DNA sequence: TGCGCCAGCACGTCTCCGGGACAAGAGGGGGAAAAACTGTTTTTT. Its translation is CASTSPGQEGEKLFF.